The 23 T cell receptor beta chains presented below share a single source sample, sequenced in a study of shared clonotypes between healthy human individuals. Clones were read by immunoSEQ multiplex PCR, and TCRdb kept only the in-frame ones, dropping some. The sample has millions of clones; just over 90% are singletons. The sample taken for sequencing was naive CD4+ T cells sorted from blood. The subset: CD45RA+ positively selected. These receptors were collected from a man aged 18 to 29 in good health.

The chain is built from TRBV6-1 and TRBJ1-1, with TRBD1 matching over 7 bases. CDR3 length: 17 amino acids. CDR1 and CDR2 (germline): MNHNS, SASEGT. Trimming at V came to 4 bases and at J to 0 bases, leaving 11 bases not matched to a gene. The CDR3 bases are TGTGCCAGCAGTGGGGATAAAACAGGGGCGTTGAACACTGAAGCTTTCTTT. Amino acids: CASSGDKTGALNTEAFF.

Here the CDR3 DNA reads TGTGCCAGCAGATACGACCCGGTACGGTCGTACAATGAGCAGTTCTTC. Its protein product is CASRYDPVRSYNEQFF. The rearrangement uses TRBV6-6 and TRBJ2-1; no reliable D call. Germline loops: CDR1 MNHNY, CDR2 SVGAGI (reference sequence). This CDR3 comprises 16 residues. The V gene lost 6 bases and the J gene lost 4 bases, with 19 bases spanning the gap.

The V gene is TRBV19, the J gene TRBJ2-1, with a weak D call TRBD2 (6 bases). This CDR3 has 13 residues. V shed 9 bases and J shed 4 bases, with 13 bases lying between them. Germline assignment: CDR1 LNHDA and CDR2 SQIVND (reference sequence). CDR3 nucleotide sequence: TGTGCCAGCGGGACCGGGGGATACAATGAGCAGTTCTTC. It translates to CASGTGGYNEQFF.

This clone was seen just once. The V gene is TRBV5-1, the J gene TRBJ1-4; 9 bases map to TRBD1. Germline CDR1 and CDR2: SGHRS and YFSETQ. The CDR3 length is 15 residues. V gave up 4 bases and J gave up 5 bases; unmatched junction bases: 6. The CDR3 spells CASSPRGQGNEKLFF. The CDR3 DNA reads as TGCGCCAGCAGCCCCCGAGGACAGGGGAATGAAAAACTGTTTTTT.

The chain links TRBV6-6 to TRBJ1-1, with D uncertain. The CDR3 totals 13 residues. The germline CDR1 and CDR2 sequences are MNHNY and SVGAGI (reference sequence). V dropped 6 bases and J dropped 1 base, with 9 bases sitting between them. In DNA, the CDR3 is TGTGCCAGCAGCCAGCCAGAGAACACTGAAGCTTTCTTT. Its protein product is CASSQPENTEAFF.

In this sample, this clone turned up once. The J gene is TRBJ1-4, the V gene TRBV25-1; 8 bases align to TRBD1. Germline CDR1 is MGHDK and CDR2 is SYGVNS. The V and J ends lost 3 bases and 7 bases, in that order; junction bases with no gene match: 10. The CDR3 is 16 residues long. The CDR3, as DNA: TGTGCCAGCAGTGAGCCACAGGGGGTAGAGGGTGAAAAACTGTTTTTT. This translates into CASSEPQGVEGEKLFF.

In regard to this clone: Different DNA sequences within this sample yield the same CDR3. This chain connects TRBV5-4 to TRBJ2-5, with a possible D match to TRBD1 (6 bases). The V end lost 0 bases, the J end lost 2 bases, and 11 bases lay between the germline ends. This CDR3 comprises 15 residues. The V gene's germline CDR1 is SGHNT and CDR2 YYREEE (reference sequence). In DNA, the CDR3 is TGTGCCAGCAGCTTGGCCCTTGGACAGCAAGAGACCCAGTACTTC. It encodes CASSLALGQQETQYF.

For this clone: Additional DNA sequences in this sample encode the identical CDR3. As DNA, the CDR3 is TGTGCCAGCAGCTTGGAAGGGGGTCGGACAGATACGCAGTATTTT. Its translation is CASSLEGGRTDTQYF. V gene TRBV5-4 combines with J gene TRBJ2-3; possible D gene TRBD1, 6 bases. CDR3 length: 15 amino acids. CDR1 and CDR2 (germline): SGHNT, YYREEE (reference sequence). Trimming took 0 bases from V and 3 from J, leaving 11 bases between them.

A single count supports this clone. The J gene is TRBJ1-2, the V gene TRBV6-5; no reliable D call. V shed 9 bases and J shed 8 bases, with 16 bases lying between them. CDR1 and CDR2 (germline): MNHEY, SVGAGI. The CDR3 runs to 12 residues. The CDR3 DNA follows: TGTGCCAGAAATAGGGCAGGTGAGGGCTACACCTTC. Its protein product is CARNRAGEGYTF.

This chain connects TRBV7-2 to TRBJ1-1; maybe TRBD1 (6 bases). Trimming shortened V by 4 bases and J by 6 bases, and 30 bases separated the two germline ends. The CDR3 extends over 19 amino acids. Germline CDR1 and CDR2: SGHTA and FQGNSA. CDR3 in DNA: TGTGCCAGCAGCTCCAATGACCCATACAGGGTCTGGGGAGTGGCTGAAGCTTTCTTT. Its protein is CASSSNDPYRVWGVAEAFF.

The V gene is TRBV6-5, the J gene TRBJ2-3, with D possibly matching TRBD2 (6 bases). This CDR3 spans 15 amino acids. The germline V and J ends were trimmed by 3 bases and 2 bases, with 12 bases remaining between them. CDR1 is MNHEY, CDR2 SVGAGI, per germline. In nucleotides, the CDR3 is TGTGCCAGCAGTTATCGGGACTCTACCACAGATACGCAGTATTTT. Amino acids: CASSYRDSTTDTQYF.

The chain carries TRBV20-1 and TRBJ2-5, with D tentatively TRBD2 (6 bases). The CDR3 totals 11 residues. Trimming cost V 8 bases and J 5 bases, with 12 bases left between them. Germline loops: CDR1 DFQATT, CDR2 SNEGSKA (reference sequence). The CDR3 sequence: CSPRLGETQYF. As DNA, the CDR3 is TGCAGTCCGCGACTAGGGGAGACCCAGTACTTC.

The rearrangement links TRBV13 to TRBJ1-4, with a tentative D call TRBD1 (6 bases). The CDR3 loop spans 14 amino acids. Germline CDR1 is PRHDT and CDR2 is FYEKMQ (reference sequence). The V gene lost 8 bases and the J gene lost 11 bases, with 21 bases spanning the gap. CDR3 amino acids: CASSDYDRGGKLFF. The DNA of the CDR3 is TGTGCCAGCTCCGACTACGACCGGGGGGGCAAACTGTTTTTT.

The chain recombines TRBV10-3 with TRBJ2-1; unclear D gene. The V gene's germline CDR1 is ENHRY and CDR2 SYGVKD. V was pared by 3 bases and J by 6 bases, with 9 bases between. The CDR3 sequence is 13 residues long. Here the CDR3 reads CAISDKGINEQFF. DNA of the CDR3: TGTGCCATCAGTGATAAGGGAATCAATGAGCAGTTCTTC.

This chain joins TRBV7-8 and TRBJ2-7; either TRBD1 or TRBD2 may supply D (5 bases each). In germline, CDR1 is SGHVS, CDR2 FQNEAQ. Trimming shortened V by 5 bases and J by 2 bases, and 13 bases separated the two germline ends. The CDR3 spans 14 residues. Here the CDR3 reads CASSPRDLPYEQYF. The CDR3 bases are TGTGCCAGCAGCCCCCGGGACCTACCCTACGAGCAGTACTTC.

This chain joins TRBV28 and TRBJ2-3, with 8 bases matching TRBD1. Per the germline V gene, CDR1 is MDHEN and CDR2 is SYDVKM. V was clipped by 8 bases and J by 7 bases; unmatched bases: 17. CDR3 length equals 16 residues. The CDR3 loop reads CASLTTGATPPYTQYF. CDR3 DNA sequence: TGTGCCAGCCTTACGACAGGGGCCACTCCACCTTATACGCAGTATTTT.

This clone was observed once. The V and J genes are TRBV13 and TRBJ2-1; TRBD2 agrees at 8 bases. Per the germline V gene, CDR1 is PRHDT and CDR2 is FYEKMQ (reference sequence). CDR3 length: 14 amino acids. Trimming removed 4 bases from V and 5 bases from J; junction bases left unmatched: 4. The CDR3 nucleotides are TGTGCCAGCAGCTGGATAGCGGGGCACAATGAGCAGTTCTTC. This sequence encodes CASSWIAGHNEQFF.

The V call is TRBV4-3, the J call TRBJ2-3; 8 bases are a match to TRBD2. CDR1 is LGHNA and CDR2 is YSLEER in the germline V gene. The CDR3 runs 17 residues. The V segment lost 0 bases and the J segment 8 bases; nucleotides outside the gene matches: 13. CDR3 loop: CASSQEGSGSLSGTQYF. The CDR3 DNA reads TGCGCCAGCAGCCAAGAGGGAAGCGGGAGCCTCAGCGGTACGCAGTATTTT.

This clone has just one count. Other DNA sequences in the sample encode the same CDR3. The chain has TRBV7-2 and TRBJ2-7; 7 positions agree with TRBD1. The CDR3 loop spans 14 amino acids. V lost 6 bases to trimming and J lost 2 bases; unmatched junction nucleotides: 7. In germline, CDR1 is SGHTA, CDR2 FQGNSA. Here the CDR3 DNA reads TGTGCCAGCAGTTCCGGGACAGAGACCTACGAGCAGTACTTC. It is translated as CASSSGTETYEQYF.

The CDR3 is CASSLGLRASTDTQYF. In DNA, the CDR3 is TGTGCCAGCAGCTTAGGCCTTAGGGCAAGCACAGATACGCAGTATTTT. The chain uses TRBV13 and TRBJ2-3; D uncertain. The germline CDR1 and CDR2 sequences are PRHDT and FYEKMQ (reference sequence). This CDR3 comprises 16 residues. Trimming left V 0 bases short and J 0 bases short, with 10 bases between.

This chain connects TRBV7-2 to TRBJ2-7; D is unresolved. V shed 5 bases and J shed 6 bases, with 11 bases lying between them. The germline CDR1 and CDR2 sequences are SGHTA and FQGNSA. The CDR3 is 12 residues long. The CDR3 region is CASSTGVGEQYF. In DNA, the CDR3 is TGTGCCAGCAGCACCGGAGTAGGCGAGCAGTACTTC.

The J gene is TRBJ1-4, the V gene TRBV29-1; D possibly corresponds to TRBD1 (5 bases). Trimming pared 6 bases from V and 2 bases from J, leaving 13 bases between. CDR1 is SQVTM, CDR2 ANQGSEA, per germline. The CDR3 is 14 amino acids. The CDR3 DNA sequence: TGCAGCGTGACAGAGGGCACTACTAATGAAAAACTGTTTTTT. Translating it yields CSVTEGTTNEKLFF.

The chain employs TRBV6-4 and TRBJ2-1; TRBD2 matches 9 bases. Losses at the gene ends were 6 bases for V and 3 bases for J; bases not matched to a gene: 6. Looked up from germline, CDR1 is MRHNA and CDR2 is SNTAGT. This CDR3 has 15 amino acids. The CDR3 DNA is TGTGCCAGCAGCGTCAGCGGGGGGTACTACAATGAGCAGTTCTTC. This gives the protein CASSVSGGYYNEQFF.